This TCR beta chain was profiled in a study of cytomegalovirus exposure and HLA in healthy donors. Study-level points and caveats: High specificity and sensitivity for cytomegalovirus status were reported for the classifier. A later analysis found first-cohort TCR clusters tended to co-occur in the roughly 120 validation repertoires.

The germline V gene has CDR1 MDHEN and CDR2 SYDVKM. With 5 bases removed from V and 8 bases from J, the gap between germline ends came to 21 bases. The CDR3 covers 16 residues. Here immunoSEQ multiplex PCR was the method, and the copy in TCRdb shows in-frame clones only, minus some. The profile shows 230,000 or so clones, around 88% of them singletons. A word on this clone: Its antigen is not known.

This receptor was taken from a woman in her late teens or twenties in good health and CMV-seronegative. The J gene is TRBJ1-4, the V gene TRBV28; a weak D match, TRBD1 (6 bases). Sequencing was carried out using PBMCs. The CDR3 sequence is CASSILTDRGGEKLFF. CDR3 DNA: TGTGCCAGCAGTATACTGACAGATAGGGGGGGAGAAAAACTGTTTTTT.